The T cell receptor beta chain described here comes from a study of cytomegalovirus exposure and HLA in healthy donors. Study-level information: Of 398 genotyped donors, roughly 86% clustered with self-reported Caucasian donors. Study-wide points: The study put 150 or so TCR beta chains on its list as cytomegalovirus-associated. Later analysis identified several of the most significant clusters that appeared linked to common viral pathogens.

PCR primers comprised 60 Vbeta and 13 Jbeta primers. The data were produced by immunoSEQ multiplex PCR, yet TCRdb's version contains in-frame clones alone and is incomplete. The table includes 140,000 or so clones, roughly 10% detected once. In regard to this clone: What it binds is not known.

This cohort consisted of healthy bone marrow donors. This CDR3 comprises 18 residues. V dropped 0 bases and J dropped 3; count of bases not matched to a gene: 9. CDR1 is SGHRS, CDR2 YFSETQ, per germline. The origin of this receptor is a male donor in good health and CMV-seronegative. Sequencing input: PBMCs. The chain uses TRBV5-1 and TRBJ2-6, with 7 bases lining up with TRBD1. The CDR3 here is CASSLALTGAGGANVLTF. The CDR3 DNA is TGCGCCAGCAGCTTGGCCTTAACAGGGGCAGGTGGGGCCAACGTCCTGACTTTC.